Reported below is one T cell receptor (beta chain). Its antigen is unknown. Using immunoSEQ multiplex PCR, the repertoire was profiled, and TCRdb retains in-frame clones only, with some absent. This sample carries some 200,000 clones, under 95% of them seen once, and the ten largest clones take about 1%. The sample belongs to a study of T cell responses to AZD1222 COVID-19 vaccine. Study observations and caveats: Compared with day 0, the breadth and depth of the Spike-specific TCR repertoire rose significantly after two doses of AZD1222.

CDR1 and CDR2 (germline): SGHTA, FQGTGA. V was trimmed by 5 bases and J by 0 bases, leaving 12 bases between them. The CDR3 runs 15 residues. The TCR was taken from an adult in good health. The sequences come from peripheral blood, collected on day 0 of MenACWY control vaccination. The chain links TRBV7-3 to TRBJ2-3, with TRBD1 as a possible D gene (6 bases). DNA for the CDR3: TGTGCCAGCAGCAAAGACAGGTCTAGCACAGATACGCAGTATTTT. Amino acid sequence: CASSKDRSSTDTQYF.